The sequence of this TCR beta chain was determined in a study of memory CD4+ T cells and cytomegalovirus serostatus. Study as a whole: Donors were healthy Belgian adults, about ten CMV seropositive and fewer than 30 seronegative. Findings of the study overall: Suggested: most of the CMV-linked TCR signature lies in CD4+ memory cells.

TCRdb keeps only in-frame clones here, not all; method: immunoSEQ multiplex PCR. The data hold under 50,000 clones, with roughly 80% observed a single time. Single viable CD3+CD4+CD8-CD45RO+ cells were sorted as the memory CD4+ T cells. Serostatus was set by detecting CMV pp150, pp28, p38, p52 IgG. This CDR3 spans 15 amino acids. CDR1 LNHDA and CDR2 SQIVND come from the germline V gene (reference sequence). Losses at the gene ends were 5 bases for V and 3 bases for J; bases not matched to a gene: 10. This clone was seen once. Antigen specificity is unknown. The specimen was memory CD4+ T cells from blood. The source of this sequence is an adult in good health and CMV-seronegative. V usage is TRBV19 and J usage is TRBJ2-7, with 7 bases matching TRBD1. CDR3 DNA: TGTGCCAGTAGTCCCAAACCGGGACAGTACTACGAGCAGTACTTC. This sequence encodes CASSPKPGQYYEQYF.